This T cell receptor beta chain was captured in a study of neoadjuvant anti-PD-1 for oral cavity cancer. About the study: Around day 43, patients without progression received a fourth nivolumab dose before surgery. Study-level points and caveats: Higher pretreatment Treg/Th17 ratios tracked higher pretreatment blood clonality.

Sequenced by immunoSEQ multiplex PCR; TCRdb stores in-frame clones only, minus some. Altogether over 10,000 clones are present, less than 70% being singletons, with the ten largest covering 2% to 2.5%. As regards this clone: Its specificity is not known.

Patients had newly diagnosed, untreated stage II-IVA oral cavity squamous cell carcinoma. Patients had HPV-negative, locally advanced oral cavity squamous cell carcinoma. CDR1 is SGHRS, CDR2 YFSETQ, per germline. With V trimmed by 7 bases and J by 4 bases, 10 bases remained unmatched. CDR3 length: 14 residues. The specimen was PBMCs, collected before nivolumab (anti-PD-1) treatment. This receptor was taken from a person aged 40-85 years with oral cavity squamous cell carcinoma. The chain couples TRBV5-1 to TRBJ1-1; 7 bases map to TRBD1. The CDR3 sequence: CASRLNRGSTEAFF. The CDR3 DNA follows: TGCGCCAGCCGCCTAAACAGGGGCTCCACTGAAGCTTTCTTT.